This T cell receptor beta chain was retrieved from a study of blood T cell repertoires in COVID-19. For the study at large: There were acute and convalescent COVID-19 samples, and they came from the United States, Italy and Spain. T cells, B-cell-depleted T cells, or PBMCs provided the cDNA or gDNA that served as material.

In the original processing: The authors estimated nucleated cell counts from reference gene primer amplification. Generated by immunoSEQ multiplex PCR, the TCRdb table keeps only in-frame clones and is missing some. The DNA was the basis for D and trimming; V, J and clone size are from that table. The data contain 100,000 to 120,000 clones, 88% of them singletons. Trimming shortened V by 2 bases and J by 6 bases, and 11 bases separated the two germline ends. Germline V CDR1 and CDR2: SEHNR, FQNEAQ (reference sequence). This CDR3 has 13 amino acids. This clonotype originated in a woman aged 45-65 years with acute or convalescent COVID-19. Material: peripheral blood. J is TRBJ2-7 and V is TRBV7-9; D is undetermined. The CDR3 sequence is CASSLINSPEQYF. In DNA form, the CDR3 reads TGTGCCAGCAGCTTAATAAACAGCCCCGAGCAGTACTTC.